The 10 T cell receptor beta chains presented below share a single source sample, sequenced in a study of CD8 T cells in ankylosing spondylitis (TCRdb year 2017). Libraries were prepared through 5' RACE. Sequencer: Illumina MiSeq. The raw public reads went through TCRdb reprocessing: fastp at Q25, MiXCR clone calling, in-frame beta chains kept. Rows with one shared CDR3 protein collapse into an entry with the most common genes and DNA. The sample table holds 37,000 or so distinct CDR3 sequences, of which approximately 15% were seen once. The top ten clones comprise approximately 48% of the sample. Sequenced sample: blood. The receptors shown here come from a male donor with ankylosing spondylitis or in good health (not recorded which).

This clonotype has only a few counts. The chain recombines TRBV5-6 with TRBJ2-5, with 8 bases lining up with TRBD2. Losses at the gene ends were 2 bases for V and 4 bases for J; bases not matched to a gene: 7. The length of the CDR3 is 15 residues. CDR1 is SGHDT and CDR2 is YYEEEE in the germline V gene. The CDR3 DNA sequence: TGTGCCAGCAGCTTCGGGGCGGGGGGATCAGAGACCCAGTACTTC. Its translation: CASSFGAGGSETQYF. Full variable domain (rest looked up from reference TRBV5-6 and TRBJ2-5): DAGVTQSPTHLIKTRGQQVTLRCSPKSGHDTVSWYQQALGQGPQFIFQYYEEEERQRGNFPDRFSGHQFPNYSSELNVNALLLGDSALYLCASSFGAGGSETQYFGPGTRLLVL.

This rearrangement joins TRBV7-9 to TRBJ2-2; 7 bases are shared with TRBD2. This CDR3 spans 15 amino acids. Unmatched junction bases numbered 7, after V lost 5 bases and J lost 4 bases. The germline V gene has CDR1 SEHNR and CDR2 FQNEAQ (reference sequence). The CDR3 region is CASSRTGTTTGELFF. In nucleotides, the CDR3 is TGTGCCAGCAGCCGTACCGGGACTACCACCGGGGAGCTGTTTTTT.

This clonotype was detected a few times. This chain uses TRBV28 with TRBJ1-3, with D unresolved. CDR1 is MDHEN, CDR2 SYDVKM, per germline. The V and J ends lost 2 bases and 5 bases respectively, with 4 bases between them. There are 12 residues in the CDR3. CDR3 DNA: TGTGCCAGCAGTTTAGGCCGAAACACCATATATTTT. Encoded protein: CASSLGRNTIYF.

Here the CDR3 reads CASSFWTGGDTQYF. CDR3 sequence (DNA): TGTGCCAGCAGCTTTTGGACAGGGGGAGATACGCAGTATTTT. This sequence joins TRBV7-2 and TRBJ2-3, with 10 bases lining up with TRBD1. Germline V gives CDR1 SGHTA, CDR2 FQGNSA. The CDR3 spans 14 residues. Trimming cost V 3 bases and J 5 bases; bases outside gene matches: 2.

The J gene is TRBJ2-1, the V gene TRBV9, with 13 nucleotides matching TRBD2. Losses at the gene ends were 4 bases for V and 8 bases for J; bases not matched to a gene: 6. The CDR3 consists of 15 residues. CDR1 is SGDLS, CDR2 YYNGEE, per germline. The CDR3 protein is CASSNRTSGSHEQFF. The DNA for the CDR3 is TGTGCCAGCAGCAATCGGACTAGCGGGAGCCATGAGCAGTTCTTC. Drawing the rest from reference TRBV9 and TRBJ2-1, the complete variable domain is DSGVTQTPKHLITATGQRVTLRCSPRSGDLSVYWYQQSLDQGLQFLIQYYNGEERAKGNILERFSAQQFPDLHSELNLSSLELGDSALYFCASSNRTSGSHEQFFGPGTRLTVL.

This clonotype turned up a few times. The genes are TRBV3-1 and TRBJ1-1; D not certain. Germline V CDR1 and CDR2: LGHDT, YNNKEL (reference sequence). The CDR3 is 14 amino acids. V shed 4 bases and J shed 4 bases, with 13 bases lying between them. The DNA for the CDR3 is TGTGCCAGCAGCCGTACACCCGGCGGCACTGAAGCTTTCTTT. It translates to CASSRTPGGTEAFF.

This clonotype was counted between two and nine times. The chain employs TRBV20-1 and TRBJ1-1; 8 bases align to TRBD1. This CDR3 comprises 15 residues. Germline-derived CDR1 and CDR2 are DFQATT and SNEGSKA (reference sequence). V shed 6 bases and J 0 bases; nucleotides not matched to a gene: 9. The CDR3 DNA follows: TGCAGTGCCGCTCCCGGGACAGGTATGAACACTGAAGCTTTCTTT. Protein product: CSAAPGTGMNTEAFF.

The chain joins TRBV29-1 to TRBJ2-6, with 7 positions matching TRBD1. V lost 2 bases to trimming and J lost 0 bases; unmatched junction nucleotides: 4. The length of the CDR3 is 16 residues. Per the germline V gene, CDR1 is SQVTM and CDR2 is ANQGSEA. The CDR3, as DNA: TGCAGCGTTGAACGGGACAGCTACTCTGGGGCCAACGTCCTGACTTTC. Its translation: CSVERDSYSGANVLTF.

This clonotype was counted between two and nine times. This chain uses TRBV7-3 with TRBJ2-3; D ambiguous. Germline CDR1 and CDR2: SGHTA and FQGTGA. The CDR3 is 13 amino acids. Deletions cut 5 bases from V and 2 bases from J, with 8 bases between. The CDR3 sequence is CASSNYNTDTQYF. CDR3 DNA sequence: TGTGCCAGCAGCAATTACAACACAGATACGCAGTATTTT. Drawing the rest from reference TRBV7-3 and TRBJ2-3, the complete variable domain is GAGVSQTPSNKVTEKGKYVELRCDPISGHTALYWYRQSLGQGPEFLIYFQGTGAADDSGLPNDRFFAVRPEGSVSTLKIQRTERGDSAVYLCASSNYNTDTQYFGPGTRLTVL.

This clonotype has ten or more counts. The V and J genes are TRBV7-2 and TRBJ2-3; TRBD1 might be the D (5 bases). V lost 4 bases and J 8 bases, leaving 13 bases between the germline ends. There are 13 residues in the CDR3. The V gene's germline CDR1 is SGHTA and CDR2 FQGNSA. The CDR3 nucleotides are TGTGCCAGCAGCTCCCCGATGCAGGGTACGCAGTATTTT. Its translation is CASSSPMQGTQYF.